This T cell receptor beta chain was found in a study of T cells in Graves' hyperthyroidism and ophthalmopathy. Amplified regions were TCR beta CDR3 sequences from RNA transcripts. The study used the HTBI primer set for a first-round RT-PCR of the TCR CDR3. MiXCR, applied by TCRdb to the multiplex PCR reads, yields one record per CDR3 protein. The repertoire includes roughly 500,000 distinct CDR3 sequences, 24% of them detected once, and around 11% sits in the top ten. V lost 6 bases, J lost 3 bases, and 11 bases stayed unmatched. CDR3 size: 15 residues. This clonotype was detected once. The specimen was blood. The chain combines TRBV12-3 or TRBV12-4 with TRBJ2-7, with TRBD2 identical over 7 bases. This receptor was taken from a woman aged 25 to 45 with Graves' ophthalmopathy. The chain's CDR3 is CASSQRGSYYYEQYF. For the CDR3, the DNA is TGTGCCAGCAGCCAGCGGGGTTCCTACTACTACGAGCAGTACTTC.